This T cell receptor (beta chain) came from a study of blood T cell repertoires in COVID-19. Looking at the study overall: Samples of COVID-19 (acute and convalescent) were obtained from the United States, Italy and Spain. PBMCs, B-cell-depleted T cells, or T cells provided the cDNA or gDNA that made up the material.

V was pared by 4 bases and J by 4 bases, with 2 bases of the junction left unmatched. CDR1 is MNHEY, CDR2 SVGAGI, per germline. CDR3 length: 14 residues. Participants came from about 24 US areas, aged about 18 to 89 years. Cohort allocation depended upon clinical history that participants reported. TCRdb keeps only in-frame clones here, not all; method: immunoSEQ multiplex PCR. This table holds about 230,000 clones, 88% found once. The material sequenced was PBMCs or T cells enriched from blood (not recorded which). The clonotype originates from a woman between 40 and 50 years old with acute COVID-19. This chain connects TRBV6-5 to TRBJ1-2, with 11 bases matching TRBD1. The CDR3 sequence: CASSFGTGGYGYTF. In DNA, the CDR3 is TGTGCCAGCAGTTTCGGGACAGGGGGCTATGGCTACACCTTC.